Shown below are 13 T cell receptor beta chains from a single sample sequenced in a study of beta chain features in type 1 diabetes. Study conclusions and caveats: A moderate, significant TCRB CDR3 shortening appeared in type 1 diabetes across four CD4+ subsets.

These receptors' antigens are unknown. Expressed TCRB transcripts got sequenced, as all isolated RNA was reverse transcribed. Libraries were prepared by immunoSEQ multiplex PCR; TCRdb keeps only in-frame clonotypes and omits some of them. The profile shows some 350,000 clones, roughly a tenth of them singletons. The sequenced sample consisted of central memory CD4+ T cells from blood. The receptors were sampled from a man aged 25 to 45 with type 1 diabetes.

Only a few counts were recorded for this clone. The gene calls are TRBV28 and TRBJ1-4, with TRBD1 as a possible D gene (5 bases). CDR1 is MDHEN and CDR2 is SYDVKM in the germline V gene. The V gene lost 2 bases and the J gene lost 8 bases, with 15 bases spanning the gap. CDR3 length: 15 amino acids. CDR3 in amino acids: CASSLMGTPPEKLFF. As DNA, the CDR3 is TGTGCCAGCAGTTTAATGGGGACCCCTCCCGAAAAACTGTTTTTT.

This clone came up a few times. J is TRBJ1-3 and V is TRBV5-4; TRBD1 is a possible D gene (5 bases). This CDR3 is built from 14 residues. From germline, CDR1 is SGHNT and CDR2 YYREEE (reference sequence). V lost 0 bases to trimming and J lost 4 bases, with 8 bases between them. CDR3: CASSLGGAGNTIYF. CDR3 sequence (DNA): TGTGCCAGCAGCTTGGGTGGGGCCGGAAACACCATATATTTT.

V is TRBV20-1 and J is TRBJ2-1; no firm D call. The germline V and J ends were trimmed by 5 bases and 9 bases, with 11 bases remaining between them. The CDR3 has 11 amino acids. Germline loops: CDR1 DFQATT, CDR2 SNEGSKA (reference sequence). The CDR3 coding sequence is TGCAGTGCTCTGATACTTGGTGAGCAGTTCTTC. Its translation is CSALILGEQFF.

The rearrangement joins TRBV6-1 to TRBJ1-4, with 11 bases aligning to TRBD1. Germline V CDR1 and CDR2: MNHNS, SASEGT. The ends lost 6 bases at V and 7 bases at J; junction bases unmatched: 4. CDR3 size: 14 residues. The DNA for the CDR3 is TGTGCCAGCAGAACCGGGACAGGGGGTGAAAAACTGTTTTTT. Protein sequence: CASRTGTGGEKLFF.

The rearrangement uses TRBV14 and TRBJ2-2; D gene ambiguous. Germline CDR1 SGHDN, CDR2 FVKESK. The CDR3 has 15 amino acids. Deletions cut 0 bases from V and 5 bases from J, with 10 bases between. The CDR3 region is CASSQDLSQTGELFF. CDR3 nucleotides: TGTGCCAGCAGCCAAGATCTTTCGCAGACCGGGGAGCTGTTTTTT.

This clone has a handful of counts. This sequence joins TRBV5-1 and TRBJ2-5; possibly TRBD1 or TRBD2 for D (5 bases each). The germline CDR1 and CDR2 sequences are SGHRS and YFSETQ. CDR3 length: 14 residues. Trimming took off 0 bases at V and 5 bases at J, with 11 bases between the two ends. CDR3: CASSLGDRRETQYF. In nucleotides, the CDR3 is TGCGCCAGCAGCTTGGGGGACCGGAGGGAGACCCAGTACTTC.

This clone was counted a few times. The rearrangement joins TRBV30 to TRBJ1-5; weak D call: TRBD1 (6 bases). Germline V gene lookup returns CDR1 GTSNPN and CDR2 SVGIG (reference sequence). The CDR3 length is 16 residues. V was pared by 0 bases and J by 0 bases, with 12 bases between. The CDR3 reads CAWSVGGTTSNQPQHF. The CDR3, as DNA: TGTGCCTGGAGTGTTGGGGGGACAACTAGCAATCAGCCCCAGCATTTT.

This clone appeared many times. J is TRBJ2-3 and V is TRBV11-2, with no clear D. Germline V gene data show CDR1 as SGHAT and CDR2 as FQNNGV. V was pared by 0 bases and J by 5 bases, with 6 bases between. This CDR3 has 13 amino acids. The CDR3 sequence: CASSLEPQDTQYF. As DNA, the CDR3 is TGTGCCAGCAGCTTAGAGCCTCAAGATACGCAGTATTTT.

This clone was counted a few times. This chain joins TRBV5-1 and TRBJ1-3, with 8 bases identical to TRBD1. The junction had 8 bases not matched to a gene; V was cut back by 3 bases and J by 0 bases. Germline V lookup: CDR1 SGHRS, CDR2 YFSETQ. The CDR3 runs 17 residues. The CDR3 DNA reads TGCGCCAGCAGCTGGGGTCCGACAGGGGACTCTGGAAACACCATATATTTT. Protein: CASSWGPTGDSGNTIYF.

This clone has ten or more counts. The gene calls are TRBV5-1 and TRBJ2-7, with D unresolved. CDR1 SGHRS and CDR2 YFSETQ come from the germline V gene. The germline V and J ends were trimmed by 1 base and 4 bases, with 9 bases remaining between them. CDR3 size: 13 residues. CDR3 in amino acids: CASSLFEEYEQYF. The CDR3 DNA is TGCGCCAGCAGCTTGTTTGAGGAGTACGAGCAGTACTTC.

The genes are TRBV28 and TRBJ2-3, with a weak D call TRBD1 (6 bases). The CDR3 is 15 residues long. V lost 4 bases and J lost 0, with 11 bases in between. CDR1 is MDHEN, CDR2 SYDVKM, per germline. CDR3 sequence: CASSWDKPSTDTQYF. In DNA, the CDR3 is TGTGCCAGCAGTTGGGACAAACCTAGCACAGATACGCAGTATTTT. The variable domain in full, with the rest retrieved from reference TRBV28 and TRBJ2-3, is DVKVTQSSRYLVKRTGEKVFLECVQDMDHENMFWYRQDPGLGLRLIYFSYDVKMKEKGDIPEGYSVSREKKERFSLILESASTNQTSMYLCASSWDKPSTDTQYFGPGTRLTVL.

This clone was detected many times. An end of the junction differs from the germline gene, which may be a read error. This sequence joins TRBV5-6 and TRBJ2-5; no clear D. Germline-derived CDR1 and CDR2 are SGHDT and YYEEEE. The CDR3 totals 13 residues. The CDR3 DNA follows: TGTGCCAGCACCTTGATGGGGCAAGAGACCCAGTACTTC. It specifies CASTLMGQETQYF.

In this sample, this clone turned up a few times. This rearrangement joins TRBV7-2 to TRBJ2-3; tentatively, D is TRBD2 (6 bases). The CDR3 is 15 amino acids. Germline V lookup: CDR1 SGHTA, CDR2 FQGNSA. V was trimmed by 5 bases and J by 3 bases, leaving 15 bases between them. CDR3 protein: CASSPAPGATDTQYF. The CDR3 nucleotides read TGTGCCAGCAGCCCGGCCCCGGGAGCTACAGATACGCAGTATTTT.